These T cell receptor beta chains were read from a single sample in a study of identical twins. TCRdb analysed the 5' RACE reads with MiXCR anew, one entry per CDR3 protein. The sample gives approximately 300,000 distinct CDR3 sequences, more than 8% of which show up once; about 7.1% is in the top ten. This sample also belongs to another study, concerning yellow fever vaccine responses in identical twins.

Sequencing input: CD8+ T cells sorted from blood. The receptors come from a woman between 18 and 29 years old in good health. Both conserved end residues are part of each CDR3. A D gene is named only where the DNA matches it firmly. Some rows mark clone size as missing; the rest say once, few, many or name a class of expanded clone.

d_call	v_call	clone_size	j_call	cdr3_aa	cdr3_nt
-	TRBV5-1	few	TRBJ2-7	CASSSLTEFALYRSYEQYF	TGCGCCAGCAGCTCATTGACGGAGTTTGCCCTCTACCGGTCCTACGAGCAGTACTTC
TRBD2	TRBV30	once	TRBJ2-2	CAWDSGGRTGELFF	TGTGCCTGGGATAGCGGGGGCCGAACCGGGGAGCTGTTTTTT
TRBD2	TRBV29-1	many	TRBJ2-1	CSVEDRTSGRYEQFF	TGCAGCGTTGAAGATCGAACTAGCGGAAGGTATGAGCAGTTCTTC
TRBD1	TRBV27	few	TRBJ1-4	CASRQGRGDEKLFF	TGTGCCAGCAGACAGGGGAGGGGGGATGAAAAACTGTTTTTT
-	TRBV7-9	-	TRBJ1-2	CASSFTANQTNYGYTF	TGTGCCAGCAGCTTCACAGCAAACCAAACTAACTATGGCTACACCTTC
TRBD1	TRBV5-1	-	TRBJ2-7	CASSFGYRGEGQEEQYF	TGCGCCAGCAGCTTTGGTTACAGGGGAGAGGGACAGGAGGAGCAGTACTTC
-	TRBV29-1	-	TRBJ1-2	CSVDGQVETNYGYTF	TGCAGCGTTGACGGGCAGGTTGAGACTAACTATGGCTACACCTTC
TRBD1	TRBV7-6	few	TRBJ2-7	CASSRGTGTYEQYF	TGTGCCAGCAGCCGAGGGACAGGGACCTACGAGCAGTACTTC
TRBD1	TRBV4-3	few	TRBJ1-1	CASSIRTGGTEAFF	TGCGCCAGCAGCATCCGGACAGGGGGCACTGAAGCTTTCTTT
-	TRBV9	few	TRBJ2-7	CASSVGSISYEQYF	TGTGCCAGCAGCGTAGGGTCAATCTCCTACGAGCAGTACTTC
-	TRBV7-9	-	TRBJ2-7	CASSFGGTNYEQYF	TGTGCCAGCAGCTTTGGCGGGACCAACTACGAGCAGTACTTC
-	TRBV11-2	many	TRBJ2-7	CASSLFTGTGEDEQYF	TGTGCCAGCAGCTTATTTACCGGGACGGGCGAGGACGAGCAGTACTTC
TRBD2	TRBV6-2/TRBV6-3	few	TRBJ2-2	CASSYSFLAANTGELFF	TGTGCCAGCAGTTACTCGTTTCTAGCGGCGAACACCGGGGAGCTGTTTTTT
-	TRBV19	few	TRBJ2-1	CASLSGPGNEQFF	TGTGCCAGTCTTAGTGGTCCGGGGAATGAGCAGTTCTTC
-	TRBV27	-	TRBJ2-7	CASSLKSGDIFYYEQYF	TGTGCCAGCAGTTTAAAGTCGGGAGACATTTTTTACTACGAGCAGTACTTC
TRBD2	TRBV5-1	-	TRBJ2-3	CASRDSGRLDTQYF	TGCGCCAGCAGAGATAGCGGGAGATTAGATACGCAGTATTTT
TRBD2	TRBV7-9	few	TRBJ2-7	CASSSGGDGSYEQYF	TGTGCCAGCAGCTCCGGGGGGGACGGCTCCTACGAGCAGTACTTC
-	TRBV4-2	few	TRBJ2-1	CASSQDLEGYNEQFF	TGTGCCAGCAGCCAAGATTTAGAGGGGTACAATGAGCAGTTCTTC
-	TRBV7-2	many	TRBJ1-4	CASSLAQTSTNEKLFF	TGTGCCAGCAGCTTAGCACAGACTTCAACTAATGAAAAACTGTTTTTT
TRBD2	TRBV5-5	few	TRBJ2-1	CASSLTLAASYNEQFF	TGTGCCAGCAGCTTGACGCTAGCGGCGTCCTACAATGAGCAGTTCTTC
TRBD2	TRBV4-3	-	TRBJ2-1	CASSQDPPYSSGTYNEQFF	TGCGCCAGCAGCCAAGATCCCCCCTACTCTAGCGGGACGTACAATGAGCAGTTCTTC
TRBD1	TRBV13	few	TRBJ2-3	CASSSRRTGLFTDTQYF	TGTGCCAGCAGCTCCCGACGGACAGGGCTTTTCACAGATACGCAGTATTTT
-	TRBV29-1	many	TRBJ2-2	CSVDRQEGTGELFF	TGCAGCGTTGATCGACAGGAGGGCACCGGGGAGCTGTTTTTT
-	TRBV7-9	many	TRBJ1-1	CASSLGWAPNTEAFF	TGTGCCAGCAGCTTAGGGTGGGCACCGAACACTGAAGCTTTCTTT
-	TRBV6-5	-	TRBJ1-1	CASTLAENTEAFF	TGTGCCAGCACTTTGGCAGAGAACACTGAAGCTTTCTTT
-	TRBV29-1	few	TRBJ2-3	CSVAPSADTQYF	TGCAGCGTTGCCCCGTCCGCCGATACGCAGTATTTT
TRBD1	TRBV28	-	TRBJ2-7	CASSRQGWYEQYF	TGTGCCAGCAGTAGACAGGGGTGGTACGAGCAGTACTTC
TRBD2	TRBV29-1	many	TRBJ2-3	CSVNTFGRQRGAPDTQYF	TGCAGCGTCAACACGTTCGGACGTCAGCGGGGGGCCCCAGATACGCAGTATTTT
-	TRBV10-2	-	TRBJ1-2	CASSESYRGSNYGYTF	TGCGCCAGCAGTGAGTCTTATAGGGGAAGCAACTATGGCTACACCTTC
TRBD1	TRBV5-6	few	TRBJ1-5	CASSLGTGNQPQHF	TGTGCCAGCAGCTTGGGGACAGGTAATCAGCCCCAGCATTTT
-	TRBV7-9	few	TRBJ2-1	CASSSGAGPSSYNEQFF	TGTGCCAGCAGCTCAGGGGCGGGACCGAGCTCCTACAATGAGCAGTTCTTC
-	TRBV29-1	many	TRBJ2-5	CSVEVGDLINIRAETQYF	TGCAGCGTTGAAGTTGGGGACCTTATCAACATTCGAGCAGAGACCCAGTACTTC
-	TRBV5-6	-	TRBJ2-7	CASSLWLAYEQYF	TGTGCCAGCAGCTTGTGGCTAGCATACGAGCAGTACTTC
-	TRBV7-2	many	TRBJ1-1	CASSLVKVTEAFF	TGTGCCAGCAGCTTAGTCAAGGTAACTGAAGCTTTCTTT
TRBD1	TRBV5-6	-	TRBJ2-5	CASSLGPTGGRETQYF	TGTGCCAGCAGCTTGGGGCCAACAGGGGGCCGAGAGACCCAGTACTTC
-	TRBV4-3	-	TRBJ2-5	CASSQDLAGRETQYF	TGCGCCAGCAGCCAAGATCTCGCGGGACGGGAGACCCAGTACTTC
-	TRBV4-3	few	TRBJ2-7	CASSQDLEGGHYEQYF	TGCGCCAGCAGCCAAGATCTAGAGGGGGGCCATTACGAGCAGTACTTC
TRBD2	TRBV4-3	-	TRBJ2-7	CASSHGTTYEQYF	TGCGCCAGCAGCCACGGGACTACCTACGAGCAGTACTTC
-	TRBV4-3	many	TRBJ2-1	CASSQHDRGGPNEQFF	TGCGCCAGCAGCCAACATGACAGGGGAGGGCCCAATGAGCAGTTCTTC
TRBD2	TRBV4-3	many	TRBJ2-3	CASSQDLQREGLFSPDTQYF	TGCGCCAGCAGCCAAGACCTGCAGCGGGAGGGCCTGTTTAGCCCAGATACGCAGTATTTT
TRBD2	TRBV13	many	TRBJ2-7	CASSLGLAGQAYEQYF	TGTGCCAGCAGCTTGGGACTAGCAGGTCAAGCCTACGAGCAGTACTTC
-	TRBV7-6	-	TRBJ2-1	CASSLAGTGSYNEQFF	TGTGCCAGCAGCTTAGCCGGGACCGGCTCCTACAATGAGCAGTTCTTC
TRBD1	TRBV7-6	many	TRBJ2-1	CASSLGTGLEQFF	TGTGCCAGCAGCTTGGGGACAGGGCTTGAGCAGTTCTTC
-	TRBV28	-	TRBJ2-7	CASSYATGTPYEQYF	TGTGCCAGCAGCTACGCCACGGGGACTCCTTACGAGCAGTACTTC
TRBD1	TRBV7-9	many	TRBJ2-3	CASSSPTTGGPDTQYF	TGTGCCAGCAGCTCCCCCACGACAGGGGGCCCAGATACGCAGTATTTT
-	TRBV29-1	many	TRBJ2-1	CSVVGGAGGRAYNEQFF	TGCAGCGTCGTGGGGGGCGCAGGCGGGCGGGCTTACAATGAGCAGTTCTTC